These 5 T cell receptor beta chains originate from one sample sequenced in a study of early T cells in non-severe SARS-CoV-2 infection. One entry per CDR3 protein, called by TCRdb with MiXCR from the 5' RACE reads. The table shows about 100,000 distinct CDR3 sequences, with around 12% occurring only once. What was sequenced was whole blood. These receptors were collected from an adult who was a healthcare worker with PCR-confirmed SARS-CoV-2 infection or an uninfected control (not recorded which).

The V and J genes are TRBV7-2 and TRBJ1-6, with 7 bases aligning to TRBD1. V shed 7 bases and J 10 bases; nucleotides not matched to a gene: 7. Per germline, CDR1 SGHTA and CDR2 FQGNSA. The CDR3 extends over 13 amino acids. The CDR3 coding sequence is TGTGCCAGCACTCGGGACAGCAAATCACCCCTCCACTTT. It encodes CASTRDSKSPLHF.

This clonotype was recorded at least ten times. The J gene is TRBJ2-7, the V gene TRBV7-2, with a possible D match to TRBD2 (5 bases). Germline V gene lookup returns CDR1 SGHTA and CDR2 FQGNSA. The germline V and J ends were trimmed by 5 bases and 6 bases, with 11 bases remaining between them. The CDR3 loop spans 12 amino acids. The CDR3 reads CASSRELGEQYF. CDR3 bases: TGTGCCAGCAGCCGGGAACTCGGCGAGCAGTACTTC.

This clonotype was observed many times. V is TRBV2 and J is TRBJ2-3, with 10 bases matching TRBD2. Germline V lookup: CDR1 SNHLY, CDR2 FYNNEI. CDR3 length: 18 amino acids. The junction had 14 bases not matched to a gene; V was cut back by 6 bases and J by 2 bases. The CDR3 sequence is CASRDLLAGVADTDTQYF. CDR3 nucleotides: TGTGCCAGCAGGGACCTCCTAGCGGGAGTGGCCGACACAGATACGCAGTATTTT.

This clonotype was picked up a small number of times. This sequence joins TRBV20-1 and TRBJ1-1; 8 bases fit TRBD1. Per germline, CDR1 DFQATT and CDR2 SNEGSKA (reference sequence). The V and J ends lost 3 bases and 10 bases, in that order; junction bases with no gene match: 13. The CDR3 extends over 14 amino acids. The CDR3 region is CSASLTGASRPAFF. The CDR3 region has the DNA TGCAGTGCTAGCCTGACAGGGGCCTCCAGACCAGCTTTCTTT.

This clonotype has at least ten counts. This chain joins TRBV20-1 and TRBJ2-1, with 9 nucleotides matching TRBD1. Germline CDR1 DFQATT, CDR2 SNEGSKA (reference sequence). Trimming removed 3 bases from V and 9 bases from J; junction bases left unmatched: 15. CDR3 size: 16 residues. CDR3 residues: CSASRGPGGQGFEQFF. CDR3 DNA: TGCAGTGCTAGTAGGGGTCCGGGGGGACAGGGCTTTGAGCAGTTCTTC.